The 32 T cell receptor beta chains reported below all come from one sample, sequenced in a study of blood T cell repertoires in COVID-19. The method was immunoSEQ multiplex PCR; TCRdb's version includes in-frame clones alone and lacks a portion of them. Here the sample spans 250,000 or so clones, just under 85% being singletons. The material sequenced was peripheral blood. The receptor set was obtained from a woman at least 80 years old with acute or convalescent COVID-19.

This chain connects TRBV19 to TRBJ2-3; TRBD1 matches at 7 bases. The CDR3 consists of 15 residues. Germline values: CDR1 LNHDA, CDR2 SQIVND (reference sequence). Trimming cost V 4 bases and J 0 bases; bases outside gene matches: 4. CDR3 bases: TGTGCCAGTAGTAAGGGGACAGCTAGCACAGATACGCAGTATTTT. Translating gives CASSKGTASTDTQYF.

The CDR3: CASSQKRTENYEQYF. The CDR3 coding sequence is TGTGCCAGCAGCCAAAAAAGGACAGAAAACTACGAGCAGTACTTC. V usage is TRBV3-1 (or the pseudogene TRBV3-2) and J usage is TRBJ2-7, with D tentatively TRBD1 (6 bases). Germline V gene data show CDR1 as LGHDT and CDR2 as YNNKEL (reference sequence). The CDR3 sequence is 15 residues long. The germline V and J ends were trimmed by 2 bases and 3 bases, with 14 bases remaining between them.

The chain uses TRBV2 and TRBJ2-7; 13 nucleotides agree with TRBD2. J was trimmed by 3 bases and V by 4 bases; bases with no gene match: 6. Germline CDR1 reads SNHLY; CDR2 reads FYNNEI. The CDR3 contains 16 residues. The CDR3 is CASSAIWTSGSYEQYF. CDR3 sequence (DNA): TGTGCCAGCAGTGCAATCTGGACTAGCGGGAGCTACGAGCAGTACTTC.

J is TRBJ2-3 and V is TRBV3-1 (or the pseudogene TRBV3-2); possible D gene TRBD2, 6 bases. The V end lost 0 bases, the J end lost 3 bases, and 13 bases lay between the germline ends. Looked up from germline, CDR1 is LGHDT and CDR2 is YNNKEL (reference sequence). The CDR3 extends over 16 amino acids. This CDR3 is CASSQDRRAGTDTQYF. The DNA for the CDR3 is TGTGCCAGCAGCCAAGACAGGCGAGCGGGTACAGATACGCAGTATTTT.

The V call is TRBV21-1, the J call TRBJ2-1; TRBD2, the table's D call, was not compared with the DNA. TRBV21-1 is given as a pseudogene. The CDR3 has 13 amino acids. Here the CDR3 DNA reads TGTGCCAGCAGCAAAGAGGGGACTAGGGAGCAGTTCTTC. It is translated as CASSKEGTREQFF.

This clone was found a few times. J is TRBJ2-7 and V is TRBV5-4, with 8 bases aligning to TRBD1. Trimming cost V 0 bases and J 5 bases; bases outside gene matches: 10. The germline gives CDR1 SGHNT, CDR2 YYREEE (reference sequence). The CDR3 contains 16 residues. This CDR3 reads CASSLGQGILRHEQYF. In DNA form, the CDR3 reads TGTGCCAGCAGCTTGGGACAGGGGATCCTCAGGCACGAGCAGTACTTC.

The table lists this clone with a few counts. The chain carries TRBV24-1 and TRBJ1-5; no firm D call. In germline, CDR1 is KGHDR, CDR2 SFDVKD. CDR3 length: 16 residues. V was pared by 1 base and J by 0 bases, with 9 bases between. This chain's CDR3 is CATSDFVKRSNQPQHF. DNA of the CDR3: TGTGCCACCAGTGATTTCGTTAAGCGTAGCAATCAGCCCCAGCATTTT.

J is TRBJ2-5 and V is TRBV2; TRBD2 might be the D (5 bases). Per germline, CDR1 SNHLY and CDR2 FYNNEI. CDR3 length: 12 residues. V lost 7 bases to trimming and J lost 5 bases, with 11 bases between them. CDR3 residues: CASIGGGETQYF. The CDR3 bases are TGTGCCAGCATAGGCGGCGGGGAGACCCAGTACTTC.

This chain connects TRBV7-8 to TRBJ2-3, with TRBD1 matching 7 bases. The trim removed 4 bases at V and 4 bases at J, leaving 5 bases unmatched. The CDR3 is made up of 14 amino acids. Germline V gene data show CDR1 as SGHVS and CDR2 as FQNEAQ. Here the CDR3 DNA reads TGTGCCAGCAGCTCAAGACAGGGCTCAGATACGCAGTATTTT. It translates to CASSSRQGSDTQYF.

The chain carries TRBV28 and TRBJ2-1, with D unresolved. V lost 4 bases, J lost 2 bases, and 6 bases lay in between. Germline values: CDR1 MDHEN, CDR2 SYDVKM. This CDR3 spans 13 amino acids. The CDR3 sequence: CASSSNPYNEQFF. CDR3 sequence (DNA): TGTGCCAGCAGTTCCAATCCCTACAATGAGCAGTTCTTC. The full variable domain, rest sourced from reference TRBV28 and TRBJ2-1, is DVKVTQSSRYLVKRTGEKVFLECVQDMDHENMFWYRQDPGLGLRLIYFSYDVKMKEKGDIPEGYSVSREKKERFSLILESASTNQTSMYLCASSSNPYNEQFFGPGTRLTVL.

The genes are TRBV2 and TRBJ2-5; 11 positions match TRBD2. CDR1 is SNHLY, CDR2 FYNNEI, per germline. With V trimmed by 3 bases and J by 5 bases, 8 bases remained unmatched. The CDR3 sequence is 16 residues long. CDR3 amino acids: CASSDGASGRHETQYF. The CDR3 DNA is TGTGCCAGCAGTGACGGGGCTAGCGGGAGGCATGAGACCCAGTACTTC.

The chain links TRBV18 to TRBJ1-2; D perhaps matches TRBD1 (6 bases). CDR1 and CDR2 from the germline V gene are KGHSH and LQKENI. The CDR3 has 13 residues. V dropped 4 bases and J dropped 4 bases, with 10 bases sitting between them. This CDR3 is CASSLRDTYGYTF. The CDR3, as DNA: TGTGCCAGCTCACTCCGGGACACCTATGGCTACACCTTC.

This chain uses TRBV20-1 with TRBJ2-7; TRBD2 agrees at 8 bases. J gave up 3 bases and V 3 bases, and 7 bases lay outside the gene matches. CDR3 length: 14 amino acids. The V gene's germline CDR1 is DFQATT and CDR2 SNEGSKA (reference sequence). The CDR3, as DNA: TGCAGTGCTAGTATGACTAGCGATAGCTACGAGCAGTACTTC. This gives the protein CSASMTSDSYEQYF.

The CDR3 is CASSPSLTGIYNSPLHF. In DNA form, the CDR3 reads TGTGCCAGCAGCCCCTCCCTGACAGGGATTTATAATTCACCCCTCCACTTT. The rearrangement joins TRBV3-1 (or the pseudogene TRBV3-2) to TRBJ1-6, with 7 bases aligning to TRBD1. Germline V gene sequence: CDR1 LGHDT, CDR2 YNNKEL (reference sequence). Trimming cost V 4 bases and J 4 bases; bases outside gene matches: 10. CDR3 length: 17 amino acids.

This chain links TRBV9 with TRBJ2-3; the D gene is possibly TRBD2 (5 bases). The CDR3 has 15 residues. Germline V lookup: CDR1 SGDLS, CDR2 YYNGEE. V lost 0 bases to trimming and J lost 2 bases, with 10 bases between them. The CDR3 region has the DNA TGTGCCAGCAGCGTAGCGAGCGGATCCACAGATACGCAGTATTTT. It is translated as CASSVASGSTDTQYF.

This clone was seen a few times. The rearrangement uses TRBV6-2 or TRBV6-3 and TRBJ1-5; the match to TRBD1 covers 8 bases. The CDR3 covers 16 residues. The germline CDR1 and CDR2 sequences are MNHEY and SVGEGT. The V segment lost 7 bases and the J segment 2 bases; nucleotides outside the gene matches: 10. Here the CDR3 reads CASTPDRGGGNQPQHF. CDR3 in DNA: TGTGCCAGCACCCCCGACAGGGGAGGTGGCAATCAGCCCCAGCATTTT.

The chain has TRBV7-9 and TRBJ2-1; 9 nucleotides match TRBD2. Trimming took 10 bases from V and 6 from J; bases not matched to a gene: 13. The germline CDR1 and CDR2 sequences are SEHNR and FQNEAQ (reference sequence). This CDR3 is built from 15 residues. CDR3 residues: CAIPAAGGLPNEQFF. CDR3 nucleotides: TGTGCCATCCCCGCGGCGGGAGGGCTCCCCAATGAGCAGTTCTTC. Full variable domain (missing parts from reference TRBV7-9 and TRBJ2-1): DTGVSQNPRHKITKRGQNVTFRCDPISEHNRLYWYRQTLGQGPEFLTYFQNEAQLEKSRLLSDRFSAERPKGSFSTLEIQRTEQGDSAMYLCAIPAAGGLPNEQFFGPGTRLTVL.

This clone was seen only a few times. V and J are TRBV6-5 and TRBJ1-1; D unclear. CDR1 and CDR2 from the germline V gene are MNHEY and SVGAGI. The V gene lost 0 bases and the J gene lost 4 bases, with 6 bases spanning the gap. This CDR3 comprises 13 residues. DNA for the CDR3: TGTGCCAGCAGTTACTCAGCGGTCACTGAAGCTTTCTTT. Its protein product is CASSYSAVTEAFF.

In regard to this clone: This specimen includes other DNA sequences encoding the same CDR3. The J gene is TRBJ2-7, the V gene TRBV18; D gene ambiguous. The CDR3 is made up of 13 amino acids. Germline CDR1 KGHSH, CDR2 LQKENI. With 2 bases removed from V and 0 bases from J, the gap between germline ends came to 5 bases. CDR3 DNA sequence: TGTGCCAGCTCACCATCTAGCTCCTACGAGCAGTACTTC. This sequence encodes CASSPSSSYEQYF.

The count of this clone is one. The V call is TRBV5-6, the J call TRBJ1-2, with 7 bases fitting TRBD1. The CDR3 runs to 14 residues. J gave up 8 bases and V 0 bases, and 7 bases lay outside the gene matches. Germline V gene sequence: CDR1 SGHDT, CDR2 YYEEEE. CDR3 in amino acids: CASSLGTDRVGYTF. The CDR3 DNA is TGTGCCAGCAGCTTGGGAACCGACAGGGTCGGCTACACCTTC. Variable domain in full (rest from reference TRBV5-6 and TRBJ1-2): DAGVTQSPTHLIKTRGQQVTLRCSPKSGHDTVSWYQQALGQGPQFIFQYYEEEERQRGNFPDRFSGHQFPNYSSELNVNALLLGDSALYLCASSLGTDRVGYTFGSGTRLTVV.

The CDR3 DNA is TGCGCCAGCAGCTTGGGGCCCGGACTAGCGATCTACGAGCAGTACTTC. Protein product: CASSLGPGLAIYEQYF. The V gene is TRBV5-1, the J gene TRBJ2-7; 9 positions match TRBD2. J was trimmed by 3 bases and V by 0 bases; bases with no gene match: 7. Germline V lookup: CDR1 SGHRS, CDR2 YFSETQ. The CDR3 contains 16 residues.

The V call is TRBV4-1, the J call TRBJ2-1, with 9 positions matching TRBD2. CDR1 and CDR2 (germline): MGHRA, YSYEKL. This CDR3 is built from 14 residues. With 6 bases clipped from V and 6 bases from J, the junction kept 6 bases outside the gene matches. The CDR3: CASSSAGGFNEQFF. Written as DNA, the CDR3 is TGCGCCAGCAGTTCCGCGGGGGGGTTCAATGAGCAGTTCTTC.

This sequence joins TRBV5-1 and TRBJ2-1; TRBD2 matches at 12 bases. CDR1 is SGHRS and CDR2 is YFSETQ in the germline V gene. This CDR3 is built from 16 residues. V was pared by 0 bases and J by 12 bases, with 10 bases of the junction left unmatched. This chain's CDR3 is CASSLGPLAGGVGQFF. CDR3 DNA sequence: TGCGCCAGCAGCTTGGGCCCACTAGCGGGGGGAGTGGGGCAGTTCTTC.

V and J are TRBV18 and TRBJ2-1, with a weak D call TRBD2 (5 bases). There are 16 residues in the CDR3. Germline CDR1 and CDR2: KGHSH and LQKENI. V was trimmed by 3 bases and J by 6 bases, leaving 18 bases between them. In nucleotides, the CDR3 is TGTGCCAGCTCACCCCTTGGTTCGGGGTCGAGCAATGAGCAGTTCTTC. Its translation is CASSPLGSGSSNEQFF.

The V call is TRBV14, the J call TRBJ1-5, with D perhaps TRBD1 (6 bases). The CDR3 consists of 13 residues. Germline V gene sequence: CDR1 SGHDN, CDR2 FVKESK. Trimming took 4 bases from V and 7 from J, leaving 11 bases between them. Written as DNA, the CDR3 is TGTGCCAGCAGCCCACAGGGTGGGCAGCCCCAGCATTTT. It translates to CASSPQGGQPQHF.

In nucleotides, the CDR3 is TGTGCCATCAGTGAGAGGGCCGGGACAGGTAACACCGGGGAGCTGTTTTTT. Translated: CAISERAGTGNTGELFF. The V call is TRBV10-3, the J call TRBJ2-2, with 8 bases that match TRBD1. In germline, CDR1 is ENHRY, CDR2 SYGVKD. Germline trimming cut 2 bases from V and 2 bases from J; bases unmatched to any gene: 7. The CDR3 runs to 17 residues.

The V call is TRBV7-2, the J call TRBJ2-5, with 14 nucleotides matching TRBD2. Germline values: CDR1 SGHTA, CDR2 FQGNSA. The CDR3 has 16 residues. The J segment lost 10 bases and the V segment lost 7 bases, leaving 14 bases of the junction unmatched. CDR3 in amino acids: CASNRDGLAGGVSQYF. The CDR3 DNA is TGTGCCAGCAACCGTGATGGACTAGCGGGAGGTGTGAGCCAGTACTTC.

The chain employs TRBV6-6 and TRBJ2-7; TRBD1 matches at 8 bases. With V trimmed by 0 bases and J by 7 bases, 8 bases remained unmatched. The CDR3 has 15 amino acids. The germline V gene has CDR1 MNHNY and CDR2 SVGAGI (reference sequence). CDR3 bases: TGTGCCAGCAGTTACTCGATGGACAGGGCCTCGGAGCAGTACTTC. Its translation: CASSYSMDRASEQYF.

The chain links TRBV28 to TRBJ1-2; D is undetermined. V was pared by 5 bases and J by 2 bases, with 15 bases between. This CDR3 has 15 amino acids. Germline CDR1 and CDR2: MDHEN and SYDVKM. The CDR3 protein is CASSLGARANYGYTF. The CDR3 nucleotides read TGTGCCAGCAGTCTAGGCGCGAGGGCAAACTATGGCTACACCTTC.

The genes are TRBV5-8 and TRBJ2-3; the match to TRBD2 covers 16 bases. Germline-derived CDR1 and CDR2 are SGHTS and YDEGEE. Trimming at V came to 4 bases and at J to 1 base, leaving 3 bases not matched to a gene. The CDR3 consists of 17 residues. CDR3 sequence reads: CASSPGTSGGGTDTQYF. The CDR3 nucleotides are TGTGCCAGCAGCCCTGGGACTAGCGGGGGGGGCACAGATACGCAGTATTTT.

The chain couples TRBV5-1 to TRBJ2-7, with 7 bases fitting TRBD1. The junction had 7 bases not matched to a gene; V was cut back by 0 bases and J by 4 bases. CDR1 and CDR2 from the germline V gene are SGHRS and YFSETQ. The CDR3 length is 15 residues. This chain's CDR3 is CASSLGTGVKYEQYF. DNA for the CDR3: TGCGCCAGCAGCTTGGGCACAGGGGTTAAGTACGAGCAGTACTTC.

The chain couples TRBV4-2 to TRBJ2-1; D unresolved. CDR3 length: 16 amino acids. V was pared by 0 bases and J by 9 bases, with 18 bases between. The V gene's germline CDR1 is LGHNA and CDR2 YNFKEQ. In DNA, the CDR3 is TGTGCCAGCAGCCAAGATCCCAGGTCTTCCCTTGGTGAGCAGTTCTTC. Residues: CASSQDPRSSLGEQFF.